This entry features one T cell receptor (beta chain) sequence. Which antigen it targets is not known. The record has no base qualities; no much larger clone is one base away. TCRbeta CDR3 regions were amplified from genomic DNA using the immunoSEQ Assay, a bias-controlled multiplex PCR. In the paper's pipeline: The number of nucleated cells in each sample was estimated from the amplification of reference gene primers within the assay. Sequence reads were collapsed and filtered to measure the absolute abundance of every unique TCRbeta CDR3 rearrangement. Productive Simpson clonality was computed per sample as the square root of Simpson's diversity index over productive rearrangements. What TCRdb holds here is the immuneACCESS table cut down to in-frame rearrangements. Part of the clones is not present; checked against another copy, under half of the missing clones reflect an unresolved V gene, and the others are unexplained. D and trimming come from the DNA, and the V and J calls and clone size come from that table. The sample profile shows 200,000 to 250,000 clones; approximately 80% of them were found once. The ten largest make up 6% to 9.5% of the sample.

The collaborating institutions used their own protocols to collect whole blood in K2EDTA tubes. For TCRbeta analysis, collaborators shipped samples as frozen whole blood, isolated PBMCs, or DNA extracted from either of those sample types. This sample is part of a study of blood T cell repertoires in COVID-19 (dated by TCRdb to 2019 to 2021). Background on the whole study: Samples covering the acute and convalescent phases of COVID-19 were provided by collaborators in the United States, Italy and Spain. The material from the prospective study consisted of cDNA or gDNA derived from T cells, B-cell-depleted T cells, or PBMCs. Subjects who had been exposed to COVID-19, were actively infected with it, or had recovered from it provided the deeply sampled blood TCRbeta repertoires that made up the dataset. A freely available public database, intended as a resource for researchers studying the immune response to SARS-CoV-2, is where the repertoires were released. Samples were obtained from the ongoing ImmuneRACE study (first 160 participants) and from about 1,300 subjects provided by 6 global collaborators. A de-identified subject ID, COVID-19 status, age in years and sex were almost always included in the sample metadata. Where available, HLA class I and class II types were taken from metadata supplied by the sample provider and were not determined by assay-based typing. The investigation overall reported the following: Clinical and demographic metadata were provided uncurated, with the amount varying by source and participant.

At the junction V is shortened by 6 bases and J by 6 bases; bases outside the gene matches: 7. In the germline V gene, CDR1 corresponds to MNHEY and CDR2 to SVGAGI. Counted from cysteine to phenylalanine, this CDR3 has 13 amino acids. Of the read, only the CDR3 DNA is kept; its 39 bases are in frame from base 1. Sequenced sample: peripheral blood. The sequence was obtained from a woman aged 45-60 years with acute or convalescent COVID-19. The rearrangement combines TRBV6-5 with TRBJ2-7; the junction holds 8 bases that match TRBD2. The DNA sequence is as follows: TGTGCCAGCAGCCCCGGGACTAGAGGCGAGCAGTACTTC. This yields the protein CASSPGTRGEQYF.